The 29 T cell receptor beta chains reported below all come from one sample, sequenced in a study of shared clonotypes between healthy human individuals. Here immunoSEQ multiplex PCR was the method, and the copy in TCRdb shows in-frame clones only, minus some. The table has about 490,000 clones, roughly 80% seen once. What was sequenced was PBMCs. These receptors were collected from a woman in her thirties or forties in good health. Some clones in this sample may be carry-over from other donors' samples.

V is TRBV2 and J is TRBJ2-7; D unclear. Trimming left V 3 bases short and J 0 bases short, with 9 bases between. The CDR3 is 14 amino acids. CDR1 and CDR2 from the germline V gene are SNHLY and FYNNEI. CDR3 protein: CASSERRSSYEQYF. The CDR3 DNA reads TGTGCCAGCAGTGAGCGTCGATCCTCCTACGAGCAGTACTTC.

With regard to this clone: A far larger clone is off by one base, so a read error is likely. Other DNA sequences in this specimen translate into the identical CDR3. The chain couples TRBV7-9 to TRBJ2-2; D not certain. Germline CDR1 and CDR2: SEHNR and FQNEAQ (reference sequence). This CDR3 spans 14 amino acids. The CDR3 loop reads CASSLGGNTGELFF. The CDR3, as DNA: TGTGCCAGTAGCTTGGGCGGGAACACCGGGGAGCTGTTTTTT.

The chain joins TRBV7-5 to TRBJ1-1. TRBV7-5 is marked as a pseudogene. This CDR3 has 11 residues. The chain's CDR3 is CASSLAGAAFF. In DNA, the CDR3 is TGTGCCAGCAGCTTAGCGGGGGCAGCTTTCTTT.

This clone appeared a single time. This chain links TRBV18 with TRBJ1-2; TRBD1 matches at 8 bases. The trim removed 6 bases at V and 3 bases at J, leaving 6 bases unmatched. The length of the CDR3 is 14 residues. Germline lookup yields CDR1 KGHSH and CDR2 LQKENI. CDR3 sequence (DNA): TGTGCCAGCTCCGCGACAGGGGCGGACTATGGCTACACCTTC. Amino acid sequence: CASSATGADYGYTF.

The chain carries TRBV2 and TRBJ1-5; possibly TRBD1 for D (5 bases). The CDR3 totals 14 residues. With 5 bases removed from V and 0 bases from J, the gap between germline ends came to 8 bases. Germline CDR1 reads SNHLY; CDR2 reads FYNNEI. CDR3 coding DNA: TGTGCCAGCAGTCGGGACCTTAGCAATCAGCCCCAGCATTTT. As protein: CASSRDLSNQPQHF.

In the case of this clone: A far larger clone differs by one base, so this is likely a read error. The sample carries other DNA sequences with the same CDR3. This chain links TRBV6-5 with TRBJ1-1; TRBD1 is a possible D gene (6 bases). CDR3 length: 16 amino acids. Germline V CDR1 and CDR2: MNHEY, SVGAGI. CDR3 in amino acids: CASSYSLQGGNTEAFF. The CDR3 DNA is TGTGCCAGCAGTTACTCGCTACAGGGAGGGAACACCGAAGCTTTCTTT.

The chain joins TRBV7-8 to TRBJ1-2; perhaps TRBD1 as D (5 bases). Germline loops: CDR1 SGHVS, CDR2 FQNEAQ. The CDR3 extends over 15 amino acids. V gave up 5 bases and J gave up 4 bases, with 17 bases separating them. Written as DNA, the CDR3 is TGTGCCAGCAGCGTCGACAGAGTACTCCCCTATGGCTACACCTTC. Residues: CASSVDRVLPYGYTF.

The V call is TRBV21-1, the J call TRBJ1-4. TRBV21-1 is listed as a pseudogene. This CDR3 spans 17 amino acids. The CDR3 protein is CASSKGADLRANEKLFF. In DNA form, the CDR3 reads TGTGCCAGCAGCAAAGGGGCGGACCTCCGGGCTAATGAAAAACTGTTTTTT.

The gene calls are TRBV4-2 and TRBJ2-1, with 13 positions matching TRBD2. V trimming: 6 bases; J trimming: 0 bases; junction bases outside the gene matches: 5. Germline V gives CDR1 LGHNA, CDR2 YNFKEQ. The CDR3 has 17 amino acids. The DNA of the CDR3 is TGTGCCAGCAGACCGGGACTAGCGGGACGCTCCTACAATGAGCAGTTCTTC. This gives the protein CASRPGLAGRSYNEQFF.

As to this clone: The same CDR3 arises from other DNA sequences in this sample as well. The V and J genes are TRBV18 and TRBJ2-5; 8 positions match TRBD1. CDR3 length equals 14 residues. Per germline, CDR1 KGHSH and CDR2 LQKENI. Losses at the gene ends were 3 bases for V and 5 bases for J; bases not matched to a gene: 5. The CDR3 coding sequence is TGTGCCAGCTCACCGACAGGGGTCAGGGAGACCCAGTACTTC. Residues: CASSPTGVRETQYF.

The chain has TRBV18 and TRBJ2-6, with a possible D match to TRBD1 (6 bases). The CDR3 runs 15 residues. V was trimmed by 3 bases and J by 1 base, leaving 7 bases between them. Germline V CDR1 and CDR2: KGHSH, LQKENI. In DNA, the CDR3 is TGTGCCAGCTCACCTACAGGGTCTGGGGCCAACGTCCTGACTTTC. Translating it yields CASSPTGSGANVLTF.

The genes are TRBV11-3 and TRBJ2-7; the match to TRBD2 covers 12 bases. CDR1 and CDR2 (germline): SGHNT, YENEEA. This CDR3 spans 15 amino acids. Germline trimming cut 1 base from V and 2 bases from J; bases unmatched to any gene: 0. CDR3 protein: CASSLGLAGAYEQYF. CDR3 DNA: TGTGCCAGCAGCTTAGGACTAGCGGGAGCCTACGAGCAGTACTTC.

As to this clone: It differs at one base from a far larger clone, so likely a read error. V and J are TRBV10-2 and TRBJ1-1, with a tentative D call TRBD1 (6 bases). The CDR3 runs to 16 residues. Germline lookup yields CDR1 WSHSY and CDR2 SAAADI. The germline V and J ends were trimmed by 7 bases and 4 bases, with 22 bases remaining between them. In DNA form, the CDR3 reads TGCGCCAGCATTCGAAGCGACGGGGGGCGAGGCACTGAAGCTTTCTTT. Translating it yields CASIRSDGGRGTEAFF.

About this clone: Other nucleotide sequences in the sample specify the same CDR3. The chain has TRBV10-3 and TRBJ2-5, with 7 bases identical to TRBD2. CDR1 and CDR2 (germline): ENHRY, SYGVKD. V shed 0 bases, J shed 5 bases, and the junction held 0 bases outside the gene matches. The CDR3 covers 13 residues. This CDR3 reads CAISESGGETQYF. The CDR3 nucleotides are TGTGCCATCAGTGAGTCGGGGGGGGAGACCCAGTACTTC.

As concerns this clone: A junction end diverges from the germline sequence, so it may reflect a read error. The CDR3: CASAAREGFYEQLF. The DNA for the CDR3 is TGTGCTAGTGCGGCGCGGGAGGGCTTCTATGAGCAGCTCTTC. This rearrangement joins TRBV12-5 to TRBJ2-1, with TRBD2 identical over 9 bases. Germline assignment: CDR1 LGHNT and CDR2 FRNRAP. CDR3 length: 14 residues.

The chain combines TRBV9 with TRBJ2-2; 7 bases are shared with TRBD1. The germline gives CDR1 SGDLS, CDR2 YYNGEE. Unmatched junction bases numbered 4, after V lost 0 bases and J lost 5 bases. The CDR3 runs 15 residues. The CDR3 nucleotides read TGTGCCAGCAGCGTAGGTAACAGGGGAACCGGGGAGCTGTTTTTT. This gives the protein CASSVGNRGTGELFF. The whole variable domain, remainder taken from reference TRBV9 and TRBJ2-2, is DSGVTQTPKHLITATGQRVTLRCSPRSGDLSVYWYQQSLDQGLQFLIQYYNGEERAKGNILERFSAQQFPDLHSELNLSSLELGDSALYFCASSVGNRGTGELFFGEGSRLTVL.

This clone was observed a handful of times. J is TRBJ2-2 and V is TRBV19, with 15 bases identical to TRBD2. Germline-derived CDR1 and CDR2 are LNHDA and SQIVND (reference sequence). This CDR3 has 18 amino acids. V was pared by 6 bases and J by 1 base, with 6 bases of the junction left unmatched. The CDR3 sequence: CASRPGLAGGRNTGELFF. CDR3 nucleotides: TGTGCCAGTAGACCGGGACTAGCGGGAGGAAGGAACACCGGGGAGCTGTTTTTT.

The rearrangement links TRBV10-3 to TRBJ1-4; TRBD1 aligns across 7 bases. The CDR3 totals 14 residues. After removal of 2 bases from V and 7 bases from J, the junction contained 4 bases not matched to a gene. In germline, CDR1 is ENHRY, CDR2 SYGVKD. This CDR3 is CAISEEGGVEKLFF. As DNA, the CDR3 is TGTGCCATCAGTGAGGAAGGGGGCGTTGAAAAACTGTTTTTT.

This clone was counted a few times. A read error is the likely source, as a far larger clone sits one nucleotide away. This chain joins TRBV6-1 and TRBJ1-1; D gene uncertain. This CDR3 is built from 13 residues. The germline CDR1 and CDR2 sequences are MNHNS and SASEGT. Trimming removed 2 bases from V and 1 base from J, with 5 bases in between. The CDR3, as DNA: TGTGCCAGCAGTGAACAACCGAACACTGAAGCTTTCTTT. As protein: CASSEQPNTEAFF.

This clone has ten or more counts. This chain links TRBV9 with TRBJ1-2; 9 nucleotides align to TRBD1. From germline, CDR1 is SGDLS and CDR2 YYNGEE. Trimming cost V 3 bases and J 4 bases; bases outside gene matches: 7. The CDR3 is made up of 15 amino acids. CDR3 in amino acids: CASSAGTGRSYGYTF. CDR3 bases: TGTGCCAGCAGCGCCGGGACAGGGCGGTCCTATGGCTACACCTTC.

The chain is built from TRBV5-1 and TRBJ2-5; 8 bases line up with TRBD1. V was clipped by 4 bases and J by 3 bases; unmatched bases: 5. Per the germline V gene, CDR1 is SGHRS and CDR2 is YFSETQ. The CDR3 sequence is 14 residues long. The CDR3: CASSGLTGEETQYF. The CDR3 coding sequence is TGCGCCAGCAGCGGATTGACAGGGGAAGAGACCCAGTACTTC.

This chain links TRBV27 with TRBJ2-7, with 7 nucleotides matching TRBD1. The CDR3 length is 14 residues. The V and J ends lost 2 bases and 5 bases, in that order; junction bases with no gene match: 6. The germline V gene has CDR1 MNHEY and CDR2 SMNVEV (reference sequence). CDR3 protein: CASSLETGSHEQYF. The CDR3 DNA reads as TGTGCCAGCAGTTTAGAGACAGGGAGCCACGAGCAGTACTTC.

The rearrangement links TRBV7-2 to TRBJ2-3, with 7 bases matching TRBD1. The CDR3 is 14 amino acids. Losses at the gene ends were 1 base for V and 6 bases for J; bases not matched to a gene: 4. In germline, CDR1 is SGHTA, CDR2 FQGNSA. The CDR3 protein is CASSLERGQDTQYF. Written as DNA, the CDR3 is TGTGCCAGCAGCTTAGAAAGGGGGCAGGATACGCAGTATTTT.

The V call is TRBV10-2, the J call TRBJ1-4; D may be TRBD1 (5 bases). The ends were cut back, 4 bases at V and 8 bases at J, with 23 bases in the middle. CDR1 is WSHSY and CDR2 is SAAADI in the germline V gene. This CDR3 region has 17 residues. The CDR3 sequence: CASSATGSLNEGEKLFF. DNA of the CDR3: TGCGCCAGCAGTGCGACGGGCTCCCTAAACGAGGGGGAAAAACTGTTTTTT.

This chain connects TRBV19 to TRBJ1-1; TRBD1 agrees at 8 bases. Germline V gives CDR1 LNHDA, CDR2 SQIVND (reference sequence). With V trimmed by 1 base and J by 4 bases, 8 bases remained unmatched. There are 16 residues in the CDR3. CDR3: CASSIASRGPGTEAFF. Here the CDR3 DNA reads TGTGCCAGTAGTATAGCTAGCAGGGGGCCTGGCACTGAAGCTTTCTTT.

Comment on this clone: A far larger clone is a single base away, which makes a read error likely. This chain uses TRBV28 with TRBJ1-1; no reliable D call. Germline V gene sequence: CDR1 MDHEN, CDR2 SYDVKM. The CDR3 totals 15 residues. CDR3 DNA: TGTGCCAGCAGTTTATTGGGATTAGGGAACACTGAAGCTCTCTTT. This gives the protein CASSLLGLGNTEALF.

The chain links TRBV7-3 to TRBJ2-2; TRBD2 agrees at 7 bases. The CDR3 has 13 residues. Losses at the gene ends were 4 bases for V and 5 bases for J; bases not matched to a gene: 1. Germline V gene data show CDR1 as SGHTA and CDR2 as FQGTGA. CDR3 coding DNA: TGTGCCAGCAGCTGGGACTATACCGGGGAGCTGTTTTTT. Protein sequence: CASSWDYTGELFF.

The chain is built from TRBV4-3 and TRBJ1-4, with a possible D match to TRBD1 (6 bases). Germline V lookup: CDR1 LGHNA, CDR2 YSLEER. Trimming removed 0 bases from V and 8 bases from J, with 25 bases in between. This CDR3 contains 19 residues. The CDR3 region is CASSQESSGPQGMVEKLFF. CDR3 nucleotide sequence: TGCGCCAGCAGCCAAGAAAGCTCGGGCCCCCAGGGGATGGTGGAAAAACTGTTTTTT.

V usage is TRBV5-6 and J usage is TRBJ1-5; D unclear. This CDR3 has 16 residues. Germline CDR1 reads SGHDT; CDR2 reads YYEEEE. The ends were cut back, 4 bases at V and 4 bases at J, with 18 bases in the middle. CDR3 bases: TGTGCCAGCAGCCGGGCCCGCGGGGTACGGAATCAGCCCCAGCATTTT. Translation gives CASSRARGVRNQPQHF.